This T cell receptor beta chain was captured by sequencing in a study of shared clonotypes between healthy human individuals. Study overall: There were three CD4 naive, three CD4 memory, two CD8 naive and one CD8 memory plates per donor.

TCRdb's table, derived via immunoSEQ multiplex PCR, lists solely in-frame clones and lacks some. The sample records some 2 million clones, approximately 94% being singletons. This CDR3 region has 14 residues. The germline CDR1 and CDR2 sequences are PRHDT and FYEKMQ (reference sequence). J gave up 7 bases and V 5 bases, and 10 bases lay outside the gene matches. Naive CD8 cells lacked CD45RO and underwent positive selection for CCR7, leaving out terminally differentiated effector memory CD45RA+ cells. This receptor was obtained from a man younger than 35 in good health. Sequencing used naive CD8+ T cells sorted from blood. The V call is TRBV13, the J call TRBJ2-7, with 8 bases aligning to TRBD2. The CDR3 sequence: CASSPLAGGAEQYF. Here the CDR3 DNA reads TGTGCCAGCAGCCCACTGGCGGGGGGTGCTGAGCAGTACTTC.